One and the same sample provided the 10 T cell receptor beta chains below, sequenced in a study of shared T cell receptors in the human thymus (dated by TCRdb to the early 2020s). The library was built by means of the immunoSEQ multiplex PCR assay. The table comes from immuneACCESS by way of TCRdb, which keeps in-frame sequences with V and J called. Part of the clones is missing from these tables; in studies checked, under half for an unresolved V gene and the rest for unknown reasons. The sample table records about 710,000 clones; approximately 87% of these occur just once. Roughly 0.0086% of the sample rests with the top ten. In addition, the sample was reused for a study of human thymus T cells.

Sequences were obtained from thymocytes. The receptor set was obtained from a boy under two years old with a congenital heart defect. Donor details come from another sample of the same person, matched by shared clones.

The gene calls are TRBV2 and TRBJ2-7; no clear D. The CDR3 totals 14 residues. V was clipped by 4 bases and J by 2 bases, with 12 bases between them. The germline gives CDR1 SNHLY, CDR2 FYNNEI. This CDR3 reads CASSVALKPYEQYF. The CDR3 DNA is TGTGCCAGCAGTGTCGCGCTGAAGCCCTACGAGCAGTACTTC.

The CDR3 loop reads CASSFKGAQNTGELFF. As DNA, the CDR3 is TGTGCCAGCAGTTTCAAGGGGGCGCAGAACACCGGGGAGCTGTTTTTT. This chain links TRBV27 with TRBJ2-2, with 7 nucleotides matching TRBD1. Germline V gene lookup returns CDR1 MNHEY and CDR2 SMNVEV (reference sequence). The CDR3 has 16 residues. Trimming cost V 3 bases and J 1 base; bases outside gene matches: 5.

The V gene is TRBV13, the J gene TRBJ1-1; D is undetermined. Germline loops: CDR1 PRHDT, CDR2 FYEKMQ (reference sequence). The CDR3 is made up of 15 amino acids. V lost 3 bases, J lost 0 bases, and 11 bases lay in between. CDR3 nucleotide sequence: TGTGCCAGCAGCTTTTTCCAAAATCTGAACACTGAAGCTTTCTTT. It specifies CASSFFQNLNTEAFF.

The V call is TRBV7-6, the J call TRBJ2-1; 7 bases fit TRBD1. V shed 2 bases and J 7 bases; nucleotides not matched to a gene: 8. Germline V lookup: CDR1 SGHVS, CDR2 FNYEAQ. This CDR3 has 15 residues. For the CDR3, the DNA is TGTGCCAGCAGCTTAAGGTCAGGGGGTGGGAATGAGCAGTTCTTC. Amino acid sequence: CASSLRSGGGNEQFF.

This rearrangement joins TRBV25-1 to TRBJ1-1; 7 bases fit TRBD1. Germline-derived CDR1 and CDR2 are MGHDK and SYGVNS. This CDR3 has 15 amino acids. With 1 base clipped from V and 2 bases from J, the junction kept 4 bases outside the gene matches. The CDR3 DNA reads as TGTGCCAGCAGTGAATTGACAGGGATAAACACTGAAGCTTTCTTT. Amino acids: CASSELTGINTEAFF.

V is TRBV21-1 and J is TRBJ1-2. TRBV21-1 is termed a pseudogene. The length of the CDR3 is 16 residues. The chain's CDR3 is CASSKVCGIRNYGYTF. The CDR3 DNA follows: TGTGCCAGCAGCAAAGTGTGCGGAATACGTAACTATGGCTACACCTTC.

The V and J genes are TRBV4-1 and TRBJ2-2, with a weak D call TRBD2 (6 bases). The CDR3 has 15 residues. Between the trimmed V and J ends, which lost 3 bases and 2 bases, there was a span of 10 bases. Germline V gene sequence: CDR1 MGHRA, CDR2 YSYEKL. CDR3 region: CASSHGGSNTGELFF. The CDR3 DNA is TGCGCCAGCAGCCACGGAGGGTCTAACACCGGGGAGCTGTTTTTT.

DNA of the CDR3: TGTGCCAGCAGCACGGGGTCCGACCCCTATGGCTACACCTTC. Protein: CASSTGSDPYGYTF. This chain uses TRBV5-6 with TRBJ1-2; D is undetermined. The V end lost 4 bases, the J end lost 4 bases, and 14 bases lay between the germline ends. The germline V gene has CDR1 SGHDT and CDR2 YYEEEE. CDR3 length: 14 residues. Variable domain in full (rest from reference TRBV5-6 and TRBJ1-2): DAGVTQSPTHLIKTRGQQVTLRCSPKSGHDTVSWYQQALGQGPQFIFQYYEEEERQRGNFPDRFSGHQFPNYSSELNVNALLLGDSALYLCASSTGSDPYGYTFGSGTRLTVV.

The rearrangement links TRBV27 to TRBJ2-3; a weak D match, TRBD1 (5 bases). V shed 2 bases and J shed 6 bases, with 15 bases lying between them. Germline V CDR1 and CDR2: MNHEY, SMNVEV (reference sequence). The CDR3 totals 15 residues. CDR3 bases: TGTGCCAGCAGTTTACGGCCACAGGACCGCGATACGCAGTATTTT. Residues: CASSLRPQDRDTQYF.

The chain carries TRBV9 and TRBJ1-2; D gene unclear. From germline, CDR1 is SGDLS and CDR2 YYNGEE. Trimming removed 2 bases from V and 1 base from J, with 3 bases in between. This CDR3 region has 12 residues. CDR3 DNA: TGTGCCAGCAGCGTCTTTAACTATGGCTACACCTTC. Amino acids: CASSVFNYGYTF.